The TCR beta chain described here comes from a study of cytomegalovirus exposure and HLA in healthy donors. Trimming at V came to 7 bases and at J to 4 bases, leaving 8 bases not matched to a gene. Germline V gives CDR1 LGHNA, CDR2 YNFKEQ. CDR3 length equals 15 residues. In regard to this clone: The antigen remains unidentified.

Findings and limits, study-wide: Later genetic work tied a missense DCLRE1C variant to beta-chain V and J trimming. By HLA locus, TCR association rates varied in a later analysis, with DRB1 showing the most and HLA-C the fewest.

Primers: 60 Vbeta forward and 13 Jbeta reverse. Measured with immunoSEQ multiplex PCR; TCRdb has only the in-frame clones, and not every one. The record lists about 170,000 clones, of which the ten most abundant hold 1% to 1.5%. This sequence was found in a woman between 55 and 75 years old in good health and CMV-seronegative. The sequencing input was PBMCs. The J gene is TRBJ2-2, the V gene TRBV4-2; 8 bases align to TRBD2. CDR3 amino acids: CASNYGGAGTGELFF. DNA for the CDR3: TGTGCCAGCAATTACGGGGGGGCGGGCACCGGGGAGCTGTTTTTT.